Following are 29 T cell receptor beta chains from one sample sequenced in a study of STAT3 mutations in large granular lymphocyte leukemia (dated by TCRdb to between 2018 and 2021). General study outcomes and caveats: At least one immunodominant TCRbeta clonotype was identified in every T-LGLL patient, and multiple immunodominant subclonotypes were identified in about half of the T-LGLL patients.

These receptors lack a known antigen. Libraries came from the immunoSEQ multiplex PCR assay. Held by TCRdb, this immuneACCESS table contains in-frame sequences only and omits some clones. Under half of the omission traces to an unresolved V gene where checked; the cause of the rest is unknown. The sample table shows 1,100 or so clones, and roughly 36% are seen once. 35% of the sample is held by the ten biggest clonotypes. The sequencing input was PBMCs. These TCRs come from a human donor with T large granular lymphocyte leukemia. Some clones in this sample may be carry-over from other donors' samples.

This chain uses TRBV7-9 with TRBJ1-4; D unresolved. CDR1 and CDR2 (germline): SEHNR, FQNEAQ (reference sequence). V was clipped by 3 bases and J by 6 bases, with 14 bases between them. The CDR3 consists of 15 residues. The CDR3 reads CASSLDPALDEKLFF. CDR3 coding DNA: TGTGCCAGCAGCTTGGATCCCGCCTTGGATGAAAAACTGTTTTTT.

The chain employs TRBV29-1 and TRBJ2-3; TRBD2 agrees at 9 bases. The V gene's germline CDR1 is SQVTM and CDR2 ANQGSEA. Trimming at V came to 6 bases and at J to 2 bases, leaving 6 bases not matched to a gene. This CDR3 contains 14 residues. The DNA for the CDR3 is TGCAGCGTCAGACTAGCGGAGAACACAGATACGCAGTATTTT. Its translation: CSVRLAENTDTQYF.

This chain links TRBV5-6 with TRBJ2-1, with TRBD2 as a possible D gene (5 bases). Per the germline V gene, CDR1 is SGHDT and CDR2 is YYEEEE. V lost 5 bases and J 0 bases, leaving 6 bases between the germline ends. The CDR3 length is 13 residues. CDR3 DNA sequence: TGTGCCAGCAGTGGGAGCTCCTACAATGAGCAGTTCTTC. This gives the protein CASSGSSYNEQFF.

The chain uses TRBV27 and TRBJ1-3; no clear D. V gave up 2 bases and J gave up 0 bases, with 5 bases separating them. Germline CDR1 MNHEY, CDR2 SMNVEV (reference sequence). This CDR3 has 14 amino acids. The CDR3 nucleotides read TGTGCCAGCAGTTTAGCCAGCTCTGGAAACACCATATATTTT. Its translation is CASSLASSGNTIYF.

This clone was observed a handful of times. This chain links TRBV7-9 with TRBJ1-1, with D unresolved. Germline CDR1 is SEHNR and CDR2 is FQNEAQ (reference sequence). The CDR3 length is 11 residues. V gave up 5 bases and J gave up 8 bases, with 9 bases separating them. The CDR3 is CASSPQEEAFF. For the CDR3, the DNA is TGTGCCAGCAGCCCCCAAGAAGAAGCTTTCTTT.

This clone was counted a few times. This chain connects TRBV6-5 to TRBJ2-7, with TRBD1 matching 7 bases. Germline CDR1 is MNHEY and CDR2 is SVGAGI. V dropped 0 bases and J dropped 1; count of bases not matched to a gene: 3. CDR3 length equals 15 residues. As DNA, the CDR3 is TGTGCCAGCAGTTACTCGACGACAGGGTCCTACGAGCAGTACTTC. Translation: CASSYSTTGSYEQYF.

This clone was recorded a few times. The chain combines TRBV29-1 with TRBJ2-7; no definite D call. Trimming shortened V by 6 bases and J by 6 bases, and 15 bases separated the two germline ends. The V gene's germline CDR1 is SQVTM and CDR2 ANQGSEA. CDR3 length: 12 residues. CDR3 in DNA: TGCAGCGTCCTGGACGCCTGGGCCGAGCAGTACTTC. Encoded protein: CSVLDAWAEQYF.

The gene calls are TRBV6-1 and TRBJ1-1, with D possibly TRBD1 on 6 matching bases. The CDR3 is made up of 13 amino acids. CDR1 is MNHNS and CDR2 is SASEGT in the germline V gene. V gave up 10 bases and J gave up 5 bases, with 17 bases separating them. The CDR3: CATLTPGVTEAFF. In DNA, the CDR3 is TGTGCCACCCTAACGCCAGGGGTAACTGAAGCTTTCTTT.

This clone has only a few counts. The chain carries TRBV5-6 and TRBJ1-1; D unclear. Germline CDR1 reads SGHDT; CDR2 reads YYEEEE. The CDR3 has 13 residues. V was clipped by 1 base and J by 4 bases, with 8 bases between them. The CDR3 loop is CASSLQELTEAFF. The CDR3 coding sequence is TGTGCCAGCAGCTTGCAGGAGCTCACTGAAGCTTTCTTT. Drawing the rest from reference TRBV5-6 and TRBJ1-1, the complete variable domain is DAGVTQSPTHLIKTRGQQVTLRCSPKSGHDTVSWYQQALGQGPQFIFQYYEEEERQRGNFPDRFSGHQFPNYSSELNVNALLLGDSALYLCASSLQELTEAFFGQGTRLTVV.

This clone occurred a few times. V gene TRBV7-9 combines with J gene TRBJ1-2, with D uncertain. The germline CDR1 and CDR2 sequences are SEHNR and FQNEAQ (reference sequence). V lost 3 bases, J lost 4 bases, and 9 bases lay in between. This CDR3 comprises 13 residues. CDR3 amino acids: CASSLKTAYGYTF. Here the CDR3 DNA reads TGTGCCAGCAGCTTGAAGACGGCCTATGGCTACACCTTC.

The CDR3 protein is CASSQGQGAIYEQYF. The CDR3 nucleotides read TGCGCCAGCAGCCAGGGTCAGGGGGCGATTTACGAGCAGTACTTC. J is TRBJ2-7 and V is TRBV4-1, with TRBD1 matching over 8 bases. The germline V gene encodes CDR1 MGHRA and CDR2 YSYEKL. Losses at the gene ends were 3 bases for V and 4 bases for J; bases not matched to a gene: 8. The CDR3 is made up of 15 amino acids.

This chain joins TRBV29-1 and TRBJ1-2; no firm D call. The CDR3 contains 12 residues. Looked up from germline, CDR1 is SQVTM and CDR2 is ANQGSEA. V was pared by 3 bases and J by 7 bases, with 12 bases between. CDR3 DNA sequence: TGCAGCGTTGATGCGGGGTATCTTGGCTACACCTTC. This translates into CSVDAGYLGYTF.

The V call is TRBV5-6, the J call TRBJ1-2; tentative D call: TRBD1 (5 bases). Per the germline V gene, CDR1 is SGHDT and CDR2 is YYEEEE. The CDR3 sequence is 15 residues long. V gave up 4 bases and J gave up 4 bases, with 17 bases separating them. The CDR3 DNA follows: TGTGCCAGCAGCCCCTGGCGGGGGTTCCTCTATGGCTACACCTTC. It yields the protein CASSPWRGFLYGYTF. Using reference TRBV5-6 and TRBJ1-2 for the parts outside the CDR3, the full variable domain is DAGVTQSPTHLIKTRGQQVTLRCSPKSGHDTVSWYQQALGQGPQFIFQYYEEEERQRGNFPDRFSGHQFPNYSSELNVNALLLGDSALYLCASSPWRGFLYGYTFGSGTRLTVV.

The chain uses TRBV29-1 and TRBJ1-2; D may be TRBD1 (5 bases). The germline V gene has CDR1 SQVTM and CDR2 ANQGSEA. Trimming left V 7 bases short and J 8 bases short, with 17 bases between. The CDR3 length is 12 residues. This CDR3 is CSAPVRADGYTF. The CDR3 nucleotides are TGCAGCGCCCCCGTCAGGGCTGACGGCTACACCTTC.

The gene calls are TRBV7-9 and TRBJ1-1; TRBD1 aligns across 10 bases. CDR1 SEHNR and CDR2 FQNEAQ come from the germline V gene (reference sequence). V gave up 3 bases and J gave up 11 bases; unmatched junction bases: 9. The CDR3 covers 14 residues. CDR3 coding DNA: TGTGCCAGCAGCTTGGGGGACAGGGGCGCAGGGGCTTTCTTT. Amino acids: CASSLGDRGAGAFF.

The chain uses TRBV9 and TRBJ1-3, with D unresolved. CDR3 length equals 13 residues. The germline CDR1 and CDR2 sequences are SGDLS and YYNGEE. The V end was cut by 3 bases, the J end by 4 bases, with 8 bases between. This CDR3 reads CASSGTLGNTIYF. CDR3 nucleotides: TGTGCCAGCAGCGGGACCCTGGGAAACACCATATATTTT.

This chain links TRBV30 with TRBJ1-2, with D tentatively TRBD1 (5 bases). The V gene's germline CDR1 is GTSNPN and CDR2 SVGIG (reference sequence). The CDR3 totals 11 residues. V dropped 2 bases and J dropped 6 bases, with 7 bases sitting between them. The CDR3 spells CAWSPGNGYTF. CDR3 sequence (DNA): TGTGCCTGGAGTCCAGGGAATGGCTACACCTTC.

The genes are TRBV14 and TRBJ2-1; 11 bases are shared with TRBD2. The CDR3 sequence is 18 residues long. Per germline, CDR1 SGHDN and CDR2 FVKESK. The ends lost 0 bases at V and 4 bases at J; junction bases unmatched: 8. This chain's CDR3 is CASSQDRKLAGAYNEQFF. The CDR3, as DNA: TGTGCCAGCAGCCAAGATCGCAAACTAGCGGGGGCTTACAATGAGCAGTTCTTC. Variable domain in full (rest from reference TRBV14 and TRBJ2-1): EAGVTQFPSHSVIEKGQTVTLRCDPISGHDNLYWYRRVMGKEIKFLLHFVKESKQDESGMPNNRFLAERTGGTYSTLKVQPAELEDSGVYFCASSQDRKLAGAYNEQFFGPGTRLTVL.

The CDR3, as DNA: TGTGCCAGCAGTCCACCACAGGAGCCCCAGCATTTT. Its protein product is CASSPPQEPQHF. V is TRBV6-6 and J is TRBJ1-5; TRBD1 might be the D (5 bases). The CDR3 spans 12 residues. V was cut by 5 bases and J by 8 bases, with 10 bases left in between. Germline V lookup: CDR1 MNHNY, CDR2 SVGAGI (reference sequence).

The V call is TRBV30, the J call TRBJ1-6; TRBD1 matches at 10 bases. The V and J ends lost 3 bases and 9 bases, in that order; junction bases with no gene match: 5. Germline-derived CDR1 and CDR2 are GTSNPN and SVGIG (reference sequence). The CDR3 consists of 14 residues. CDR3 loop: CAWSWGTGASPLHF. The CDR3 DNA reads TGTGCCTGGAGCTGGGGGACAGGGGCTTCACCCCTCCACTTT.

The chain couples TRBV11-1 to TRBJ2-7; D is possibly TRBD1 (6 bases). This CDR3 spans 12 amino acids. Per germline, CDR1 SGHAT and CDR2 FQDESV (reference sequence). V was trimmed by 5 bases and J by 3 bases, leaving 8 bases between them. CDR3 protein: CASSQGSYEQYF. The CDR3 bases are TGTGCCAGCAGCCAGGGGAGCTACGAGCAGTACTTC.

This clone was counted between two and nine times. The chain is built from TRBV30 and TRBJ1-1, with no clear D. The CDR3 is made up of 12 amino acids. The V gene's germline CDR1 is GTSNPN and CDR2 SVGIG (reference sequence). Trimming left V 1 base short and J 8 bases short, with 11 bases between. In nucleotides, the CDR3 is TGTGCCTGGAGTGGAGCAGAAGACGAAGCTTTCTTT. Translating it yields CAWSGAEDEAFF.

The sample holds a few counts of this clone. The rearrangement links TRBV18 to TRBJ2-3; D is ambiguous. Germline V lookup: CDR1 KGHSH, CDR2 LQKENI. The CDR3 has 14 amino acids. Deletions cut 3 bases from V and 0 bases from J, with 7 bases between. The CDR3, as DNA: TGTGCCAGCTCACCGTACGTGAGCACAGATACGCAGTATTTT. This sequence encodes CASSPYVSTDTQYF.

This chain joins TRBV29-1 and TRBJ1-2; D is perhaps TRBD1 (6 bases). In germline, CDR1 is SQVTM, CDR2 ANQGSEA. V lost 5 bases and J 1 base, leaving 11 bases between the germline ends. The CDR3 is 13 amino acids. The CDR3 sequence: CSVPLRGNYGYTF. For the CDR3, the DNA is TGCAGCGTTCCTCTCAGGGGTAACTATGGCTACACCTTC.

The chain employs TRBV7-8 and TRBJ2-7, with 8 bases matching TRBD1. The CDR3 is 13 residues long. CDR1 SGHVS and CDR2 FQNEAQ come from the germline V gene. V was pared by 4 bases and J by 1 base, with 0 bases of the junction left unmatched. CDR3 in DNA: TGTGCCAGCAGCTGGGACAGGTCCTACGAGCAGTACTTC. Residues: CASSWDRSYEQYF. The full variable domain, completed using reference TRBV7-8 and TRBJ2-7, is GAGVSQSPRYKVAKRGQDVALRCDPISGHVSLFWYQQALGQGPEFLTYFQNEAQLDKSGLPSDRFFAERPEGSVSTLKIQRTQQEDSAVYLCASSWDRSYEQYFGPGTRLTVT.

This clone was found a few times. The V gene is TRBV30, the J gene TRBJ1-5; unclear D gene. This CDR3 region has 13 residues. In germline, CDR1 is GTSNPN, CDR2 SVGIG (reference sequence). V dropped 0 bases and J dropped 5 bases, with 8 bases sitting between them. CDR3 amino acids: CAWSVNVDQPQHF. The CDR3 coding sequence is TGTGCCTGGAGTGTAAATGTGGATCAGCCCCAGCATTTT.

The chain is built from TRBV27 and TRBJ2-5; D is unclear. Per germline, CDR1 MNHEY and CDR2 SMNVEV (reference sequence). The CDR3 covers 10 residues. V was trimmed by 9 bases and J by 4 bases, leaving 6 bases between them. Here the CDR3 reads CARLGETQYF. The CDR3, as DNA: TGTGCCAGACTCGGAGAGACCCAGTACTTC.

The chain employs TRBV29-1 and TRBJ2-3; 10 nucleotides match TRBD2. Germline V gene lookup returns CDR1 SQVTM and CDR2 ANQGSEA. Losses at the gene ends were 7 bases for V and 1 base for J; bases not matched to a gene: 2. CDR3 size: 13 residues. In nucleotides, the CDR3 is TGCAGCGCCCTAGCGGGGGGCACAGATACGCAGTATTTT. As protein: CSALAGGTDTQYF.

This clone was recorded a few times. The chain carries TRBV27 and TRBJ1-1; D is unresolved. The CDR3 is 14 residues long. The germline CDR1 and CDR2 sequences are MNHEY and SMNVEV (reference sequence). V lost 2 bases and J 0 bases, leaving 7 bases between the germline ends. The DNA of the CDR3 is TGTGCCAGCAGTTTAAGGGCGATGAACACTGAAGCTTTCTTT. Translating gives CASSLRAMNTEAFF.